These 28 T cell receptor beta chains came from one sample sequenced in a study of long-term antiretroviral therapy in people with HIV. An immunoSEQ assay, version v3.0, was performed at survey level. Libraries were prepared by immunoSEQ multiplex PCR; TCRdb keeps only in-frame clonotypes and omits some of them. The data hold tens of thousands of clones, with roughly 93% observed a single time. The sequencing here drew on unsorted PBMCs, taken 9 to 9.5 years after starting antiretroviral therapy. The receptors stem from a man aged 25-45 years with HIV.

The chain joins TRBV6-5 to TRBJ1-6, with 7 bases fitting TRBD1. V lost 5 bases and J lost 10; bases outside the gene matches: 8. The CDR3 has 14 amino acids. Germline V gives CDR1 MNHEY, CDR2 SVGAGI. The CDR3, as DNA: TGTGCCAGCAGTAAACACAGGGGAGAGTCACCCCTCCACTTT. It translates to CASSKHRGESPLHF.

The chain has TRBV27 and TRBJ1-3; no reliable D call. Trimming shortened V by 5 bases and J by 0 bases, and 11 bases separated the two germline ends. The V gene's germline CDR1 is MNHEY and CDR2 SMNVEV (reference sequence). This CDR3 comprises 15 residues. DNA of the CDR3: TGTGCCAGCAGTGACGCGACAACCTCTGGAAACACCATATATTTT. It yields the protein CASSDATTSGNTIYF.

The gene calls are TRBV19 and TRBJ1-2; D is uncertain. The CDR3 has 16 residues. Deletions cut 3 bases from V and 10 bases from J, with 24 bases between. CDR1 is LNHDA and CDR2 is SQIVND in the germline V gene (reference sequence). CDR3 protein: CASSILFVPLGRSYTF. For the CDR3, the DNA is TGTGCCAGTAGTATTCTTTTCGTCCCTTTGGGGAGGTCCTACACCTTC. The variable domain in full, with the rest retrieved from reference TRBV19 and TRBJ1-2, is DGGITQSPKYLFRKEGQNVTLSCEQNLNHDAMYWYRQDPGQGLRLIYYSQIVNDFQKGDIAEGYSVSREKKESFPLTVTSAQKNPTAFYLCASSILFVPLGRSYTFGSGTRLTVV.

The chain employs TRBV4-1 and TRBJ1-1; 7 bases align to TRBD1. Germline V gives CDR1 MGHRA, CDR2 YSYEKL. The length of the CDR3 is 16 residues. With V trimmed by 4 bases and J by 0 bases, 8 bases remained unmatched. The chain's CDR3 is CASSRRWDSMNTEAFF. CDR3 DNA: TGCGCCAGCAGCCGTCGATGGGACAGCATGAACACTGAAGCTTTCTTT.

The V and J genes are TRBV19 and TRBJ1-4; the D is unclear. The germline V and J ends were trimmed by 4 bases and 8 bases, with 8 bases remaining between them. This CDR3 has 12 residues. The V gene's germline CDR1 is LNHDA and CDR2 SQIVND (reference sequence). In nucleotides, the CDR3 is TGTGCCAGTAGTAGGGATCAAGAAAAACTGTTTTTT. Amino acids: CASSRDQEKLFF.

The V gene is TRBV2, the J gene TRBJ2-2; 9 bases match TRBD1. Germline lookup yields CDR1 SNHLY and CDR2 FYNNEI. CDR3 size: 14 residues. Trimming took 8 bases from V and 5 from J; bases not matched to a gene: 6. CDR3 amino acids: CASGDRAGTGELFF. The CDR3 DNA reads as TGTGCCAGCGGGGACAGGGCGGGAACCGGGGAGCTGTTTTTT.

The chain has TRBV5-4 and TRBJ2-7, with unresolved D. V dropped 3 bases and J dropped 2 bases, with 15 bases sitting between them. This CDR3 region has 15 residues. The germline CDR1 and CDR2 sequences are SGHNT and YYREEE (reference sequence). The CDR3 DNA sequence: TGTGCCAGCAGCTCTAAGGACGGCTTGACCTACGAGCAGTACTTC. This encodes CASSSKDGLTYEQYF.

The chain couples TRBV29-1 to TRBJ2-3; 12 bases agree with TRBD1. Germline V gene lookup returns CDR1 SQVTM and CDR2 ANQGSEA. The CDR3 runs to 15 residues. The trim removed 6 bases at V and 4 bases at J, leaving 8 bases unmatched. CDR3 in amino acids: CSVGTGGTRSDTQYF. Here the CDR3 DNA reads TGCAGCGTGGGGACAGGGGGCACGAGGTCAGATACGCAGTATTTT.

CDR3 in amino acids: CASSPLDRGSSEAFF. The CDR3 DNA follows: TGCGCCAGCAGCCCCCTGGACAGGGGATCATCTGAAGCTTTCTTT. The chain joins TRBV5-1 to TRBJ1-1; 9 bases map to TRBD1. Germline trimming cut 4 bases from V and 6 bases from J; bases unmatched to any gene: 10. Per germline, CDR1 SGHRS and CDR2 YFSETQ. The CDR3 is 15 residues long.

The chain links TRBV7-8 to TRBJ1-5, with TRBD1 matching over 9 bases. The CDR3 has 20 amino acids. V trimming: 5 bases; J trimming: 6 bases; junction bases outside the gene matches: 23. CDR1 SGHVS and CDR2 FQNEAQ come from the germline V gene. The CDR3 DNA sequence: TGTGCCAGCAGCCCCGGTCTTTGGGACAGGGTGAAAAAGATTGGTCAGCCCCAGCATTTT. Translation: CASSPGLWDRVKKIGQPQHF.

The chain has TRBV2 and TRBJ1-1; D call uncertain. Germline CDR1 and CDR2: SNHLY and FYNNEI. The V end was cut by 6 bases, the J end by 0 bases, with 8 bases between. This CDR3 contains 13 residues. CDR3 protein: CASRDLMNTEAFF. CDR3 in DNA: TGTGCCAGCAGGGATCTTATGAACACTGAAGCTTTCTTT.

The CDR3 DNA follows: TGTGCCAGCAATACAGGGGGTAGCCTCGAGCAGTACGTC. It is translated as CASNTGGSLEQYV. The V and J genes are TRBV28 and TRBJ2-7, with TRBD1 matching over 8 bases. CDR3 length equals 13 residues. V was clipped by 7 bases and J by 6 bases; unmatched bases: 8. From germline, CDR1 is MDHEN and CDR2 SYDVKM.

The genes are TRBV30 and TRBJ1-6; D is possibly TRBD1 (5 bases). V lost 1 base and J lost 0, with 10 bases in between. The germline V gene has CDR1 GTSNPN and CDR2 SVGIG (reference sequence). The CDR3 has 16 residues. CDR3 region: CAWSGDAISYNSPLHF. CDR3 in DNA: TGTGCCTGGAGTGGGGACGCCATCTCCTATAATTCACCCCTCCACTTT.

This chain joins TRBV29-1 and TRBJ1-1; D unclear. The CDR3 covers 13 residues. Germline assignment: CDR1 SQVTM and CDR2 ANQGSEA. V dropped 6 bases and J dropped 1 base, with 12 bases sitting between them. The CDR3 region is CSVRPGKNTEAFF. The CDR3 DNA follows: TGCAGCGTAAGGCCCGGGAAGAACACTGAAGCTTTCTTT.

The V and J genes are TRBV27 and TRBJ2-1; 8 bases align to TRBD1. The V gene's germline CDR1 is MNHEY and CDR2 SMNVEV (reference sequence). J lost 1 base, V lost 6 bases, and 5 bases had no gene match. The CDR3 is 15 amino acids. The CDR3 bases are TGTGCCAGCAGCCTTGACAGGGGTTCCTACAATGAGCAGTTCTTC. Residues: CASSLDRGSYNEQFF.

The rearrangement uses TRBV6-6 and TRBJ2-1; D gene uncertain. This CDR3 has 12 amino acids. Germline lookup yields CDR1 MNHNY and CDR2 SVGAGI (reference sequence). Trimming removed 8 bases at V and 3 bases at J, with 8 bases between. In nucleotides, the CDR3 is TGTGCCAGCGGAAACAGCTACAATGAGCAGTTCTTC. This gives the protein CASGNSYNEQFF.

V is TRBV10-2 and J is TRBJ1-2, with 7 positions matching TRBD1. Germline values: CDR1 WSHSY, CDR2 SAAADI. CDR3 length equals 14 residues. Trimming took 6 bases from V and 3 from J; bases not matched to a gene: 7. The CDR3 nucleotides are TGCGCCAGCAGGGCTCCAGGGGGGTACTATGGCTACACCTTC. Protein sequence: CASRAPGGYYGYTF.

V and J are TRBV5-1 and TRBJ1-2; TRBD1 might be the D (6 bases). The germline V gene has CDR1 SGHRS and CDR2 YFSETQ. V shed 5 bases and J shed 8 bases, with 16 bases lying between them. The CDR3 covers 13 residues. The CDR3 nucleotides read TGCGCCAGCAGTTCGGAGGGGGTGTACGGCTACACCTTC. Its translation: CASSSEGVYGYTF.

This clone appeared a single time. This chain links TRBV6-1 with TRBJ1-1; D unresolved. Germline V gives CDR1 MNHNS, CDR2 SASEGT. This CDR3 contains 13 residues. V gave up 3 bases and J gave up 2 bases, with 7 bases separating them. The CDR3 region is CASSEVINTEAFF. The CDR3 DNA sequence: TGTGCCAGCAGTGAGGTTATTAACACTGAAGCTTTCTTT.

Written as DNA, the CDR3 is TGTGCCAGCAGCCCTTTGGACAGGAAGGCGGTCAATGAGCAGTTCTTC. Protein product: CASSPLDRKAVNEQFF. The gene calls are TRBV7-6 and TRBJ2-1; 7 nucleotides agree with TRBD1. CDR1 is SGHVS, CDR2 FNYEAQ, per germline. The CDR3 runs to 16 residues. V was pared by 5 bases and J by 6 bases, with 13 bases of the junction left unmatched.

V is TRBV10-3 and J is TRBJ1-1, with TRBD1 matching over 7 bases. J gave up 3 bases and V 6 bases, and 4 bases lay outside the gene matches. CDR1 and CDR2 (germline): ENHRY, SYGVKD. This CDR3 contains 13 residues. CDR3 sequence reads: CAISGQEDTEAFF. As DNA, the CDR3 is TGTGCCATCAGCGGACAGGAAGACACTGAAGCTTTCTTT.

The V and J genes are TRBV28 and TRBJ2-7; D gene uncertain. The CDR3 loop spans 11 amino acids. The germline gives CDR1 MDHEN, CDR2 SYDVKM. V was trimmed by 8 bases and J by 1 base, leaving 6 bases between them. CDR3 region: CASRGSYEQYF. CDR3 DNA: TGTGCCAGCCGCGGATCCTACGAGCAGTACTTC.

The rearrangement joins TRBV6-4 to TRBJ2-2, with D perhaps matching TRBD1 (6 bases). CDR1 MRHNA and CDR2 SNTAGT come from the germline V gene. CDR3 length equals 13 residues. With 3 bases removed from V and 7 bases from J, the gap between germline ends came to 9 bases. CDR3 region: CASSEDSHGELFF. CDR3 nucleotide sequence: TGTGCCAGCAGTGAGGACAGTCACGGGGAGCTGTTTTTT.

This chain links TRBV5-6 with TRBJ2-7, with D tentatively TRBD2 (5 bases). Deletions cut 2 bases from V and 0 bases from J, with 9 bases between. The CDR3 totals 14 residues. Germline loops: CDR1 SGHDT, CDR2 YYEEEE. For the CDR3, the DNA is TGTGCCAGCAGCTTAGGACTGAGCTCCTACGAGCAGTACGTC. Its translation: CASSLGLSSYEQYV.

This clone showed up just a few times. The chain links TRBV25-1 to TRBJ1-4, with D possibly TRBD1 on 6 matching bases. V was clipped by 0 bases and J by 8 bases, with 16 bases between them. This CDR3 is built from 16 residues. Germline V gives CDR1 MGHDK, CDR2 SYGVNS. This CDR3 is CASSEYGTVDSEKLFF. DNA for the CDR3: TGTGCCAGCAGTGAATACGGAACGGTGGACAGCGAAAAACTGTTTTTT.

The chain uses TRBV29-1 and TRBJ1-5, with D perhaps TRBD1 (5 bases). With 4 bases removed from V and 7 bases from J, the gap between germline ends came to 14 bases. The CDR3 has 13 residues. Germline V lookup: CDR1 SQVTM, CDR2 ANQGSEA. CDR3 nucleotides: TGCAGCGTTGTAGGCTCGTGGGGCCAGCCCCAGCATTTT. Its translation is CSVVGSWGQPQHF. Complete variable domain (other parts from reference TRBV29-1 and TRBJ1-5): SAVISQKPSRDICQRGTSLTIQCQVDSQVTMMFWYRQQPGQSLTLIATANQGSEATYESGFVIDKFPISRPNLTFSTLTVSNMSPEDSSIYLCSVVGSWGQPQHFGDGTRLSIL.

The rearrangement links TRBV30 to TRBJ2-5, with D possibly TRBD2 on 5 matching bases. From germline, CDR1 is GTSNPN and CDR2 SVGIG (reference sequence). Trimming took off 0 bases at V and 2 bases at J, with 10 bases between the two ends. The CDR3 totals 14 residues. The CDR3, as DNA: TGTGCCTGGAGTGTACACGGCGGGCAAGAGACCCAGTACTTC. Translated: CAWSVHGGQETQYF.

The chain couples TRBV7-9 to TRBJ1-4; no reliable D call. V dropped 8 bases and J dropped 4 bases, with 14 bases sitting between them. The CDR3 runs to 14 residues. The V gene's germline CDR1 is SEHNR and CDR2 FQNEAQ (reference sequence). The CDR3 sequence: CASPLGGNNEKLFF. In DNA, the CDR3 is TGTGCCAGCCCCTTGGGTGGCAATAATGAAAAACTGTTTTTT.